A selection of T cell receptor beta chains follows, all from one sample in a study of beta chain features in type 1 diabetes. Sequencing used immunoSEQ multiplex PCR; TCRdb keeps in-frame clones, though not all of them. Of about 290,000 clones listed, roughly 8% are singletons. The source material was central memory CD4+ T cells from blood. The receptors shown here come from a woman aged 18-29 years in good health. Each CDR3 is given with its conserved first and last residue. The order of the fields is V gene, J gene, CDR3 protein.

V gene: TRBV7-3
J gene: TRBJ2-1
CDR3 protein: CASSPHRDTSYNEQFF

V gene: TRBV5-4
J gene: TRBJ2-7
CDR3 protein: CASSRRFRDEQYF

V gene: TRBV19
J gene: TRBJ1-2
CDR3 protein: CASSGQLNYGYTF

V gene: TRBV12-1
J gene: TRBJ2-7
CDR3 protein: CASILTSSRVNYEQYF

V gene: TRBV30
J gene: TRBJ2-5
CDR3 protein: CAWSVTVETQYF

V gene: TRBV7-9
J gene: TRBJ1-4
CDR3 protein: CASSLVGLNEKLFF

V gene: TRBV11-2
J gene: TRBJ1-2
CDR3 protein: CASSLGGWSGYTF

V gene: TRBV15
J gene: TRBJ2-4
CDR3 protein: CATSREQGEGYIQYF

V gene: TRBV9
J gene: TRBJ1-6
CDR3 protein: CASSVGSSYNSPLHF

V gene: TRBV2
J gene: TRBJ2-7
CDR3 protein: CASSRDRGENEQYF

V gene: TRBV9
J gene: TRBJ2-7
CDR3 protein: CASSARDSKTYEQYF

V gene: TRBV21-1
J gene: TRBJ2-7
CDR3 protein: CASNLERGGAYEQYF

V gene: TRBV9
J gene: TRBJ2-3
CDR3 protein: CASSVVEGGGTDTQYF

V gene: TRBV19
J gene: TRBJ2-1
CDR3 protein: CASSMGLINNEQFF

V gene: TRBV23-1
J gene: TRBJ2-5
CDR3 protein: CASSQRPAPEYF

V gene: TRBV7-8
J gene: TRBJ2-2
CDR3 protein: CASRGRPGGITGELFF

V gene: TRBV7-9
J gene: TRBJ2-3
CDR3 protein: CASRSPRSGGRADTQYF

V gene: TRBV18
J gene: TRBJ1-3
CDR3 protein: CASSEYGGTIYF

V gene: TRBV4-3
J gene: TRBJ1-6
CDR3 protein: CASSSRRGIASPLHF

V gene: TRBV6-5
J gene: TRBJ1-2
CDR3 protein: CASRRGTVDGYTF

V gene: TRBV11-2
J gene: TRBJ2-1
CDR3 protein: CASSPDVNEQFF

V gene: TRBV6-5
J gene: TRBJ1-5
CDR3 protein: CASRFDSNQPQHF

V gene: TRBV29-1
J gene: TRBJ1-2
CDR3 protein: CSVVVPGTAYGYTF

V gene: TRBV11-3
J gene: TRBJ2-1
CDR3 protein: CASSSGQSPYNEQFF

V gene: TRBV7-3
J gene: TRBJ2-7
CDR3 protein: CASGVRPYEQYF

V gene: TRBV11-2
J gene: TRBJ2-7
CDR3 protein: CASSLAQGRGNEQYF

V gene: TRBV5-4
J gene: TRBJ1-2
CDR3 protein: CASSSPGGRLLGYTF

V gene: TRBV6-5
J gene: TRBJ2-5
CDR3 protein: CASRPTSGRTYF

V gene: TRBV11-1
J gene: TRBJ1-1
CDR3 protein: CASSFRGFSPEAFF

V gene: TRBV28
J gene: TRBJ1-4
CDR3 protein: CASSPQRGVNEKLFF

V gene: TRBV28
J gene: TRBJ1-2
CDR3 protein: CASSRGGTGYGYTF

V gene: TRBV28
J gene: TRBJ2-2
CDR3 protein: CASSSQSGSGELFF

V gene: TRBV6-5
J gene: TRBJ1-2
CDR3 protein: CASSFTPGYGYTF

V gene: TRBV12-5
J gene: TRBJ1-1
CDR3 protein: CASGSQGNTEAFF

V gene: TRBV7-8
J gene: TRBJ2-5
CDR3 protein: CASNRLNQETQYF

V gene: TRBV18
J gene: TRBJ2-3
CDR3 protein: CASSHSSTDTQYF

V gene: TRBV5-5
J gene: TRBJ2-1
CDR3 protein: CASSRTSGSNEQFF

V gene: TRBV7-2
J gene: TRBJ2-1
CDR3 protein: CASSSQPGGRVNYNEQFF

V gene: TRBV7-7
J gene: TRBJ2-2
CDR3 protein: CASSLSGNTGELFF

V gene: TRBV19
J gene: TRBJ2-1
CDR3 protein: CASSIGEGWNNEQFF

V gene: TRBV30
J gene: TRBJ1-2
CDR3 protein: CAWSVTRQAGVHGYTF

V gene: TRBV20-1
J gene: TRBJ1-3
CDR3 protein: CSGGSGNTIYF

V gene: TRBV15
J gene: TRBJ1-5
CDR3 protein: CATSRTGGLNQPQHF

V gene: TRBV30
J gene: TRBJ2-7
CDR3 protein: CALSPGSLLGQYF

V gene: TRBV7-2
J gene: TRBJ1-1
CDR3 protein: CASTIGPLNTEAFF

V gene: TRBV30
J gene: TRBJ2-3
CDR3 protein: CAWRRPPGGKEDTQYF

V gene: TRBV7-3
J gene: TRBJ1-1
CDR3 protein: CASSLYGGLNTEAFF